The next 5 T cell receptor beta chains were all read from a single sample in a study of T cell responses to AZD1222 COVID-19 vaccine (dated by TCRdb to the early 2020s). The intended sense of this specimen's time point label: baseline before first vaccination. The library was built by means of the immunoSEQ multiplex PCR assay. Held by TCRdb, this immuneACCESS table contains in-frame sequences only and omits some clones. Under half of the omission traces to an unresolved V gene where checked; the cause of the rest is unknown. Counted in this sample were roughly 28,000 clones; approximately 91% of them appeared once. The biggest ten clones account for 1.3% of the sample. The specimen was peripheral blood, collected on day 0 of AZD1222 vaccination. The source is an adult in good health.

The chain uses TRBV14 and TRBJ1-3, with unresolved D. Germline V gene sequence: CDR1 SGHDN, CDR2 FVKESK. V lost 1 base and J 4 bases, leaving 11 bases between the germline ends. The CDR3 has 15 amino acids. CDR3 protein: CASSQGSGGGNTIYF. The CDR3 region has the DNA TGTGCCAGCAGCCAAGGATCTGGAGGAGGAAACACCATATATTTT.

The rearrangement joins TRBV21-1 to TRBJ1-5; the table names TRBD1, a call not compared with the DNA. TRBV21-1 is assigned pseudogene status. This CDR3 is built from 13 residues. The CDR3 here is CASSCGLSGPQHF. CDR3 coding DNA: TGTGCCAGCAGCTGTGGGTTATCAGGGCCCCAGCATTTT.

The chain combines TRBV18 with TRBJ2-7; 7 nucleotides line up with TRBD1. V shed 5 bases, J shed 0 bases, and the junction held 10 bases outside the gene matches. The CDR3 is made up of 16 amino acids. Germline CDR1 reads KGHSH; CDR2 reads LQKENI. The CDR3 DNA reads TGTGCCAGCTCAGCCCCCGGGACAGCCCTCTCCTACGAGCAGTACTTC. It encodes CASSAPGTALSYEQYF.

The chain links TRBV27 to TRBJ2-7; D is perhaps TRBD1 (8 bases). This CDR3 spans 19 amino acids. Germline V gives CDR1 MNHEY, CDR2 SMNVEV (reference sequence). The V and J ends lost 0 bases and 4 bases respectively, with 25 bases between them. CDR3 region: CASSLSIYTGGGQGYEQYF. The CDR3 coding sequence is TGTGCCAGCAGTTTATCGATATACACAGGGGGGGGGCAGGGATACGAGCAGTACTTC.

The rearrangement uses TRBV19 and TRBJ2-7; D not resolved. V lost 3 bases, J lost 4 bases, and 7 bases lay in between. The CDR3 totals 12 residues. Germline lookup yields CDR1 LNHDA and CDR2 SQIVND (reference sequence). The DNA for the CDR3 is TGTGCCAGTAGTATGAAGGGATACGAGCAGTACTTC. Translation: CASSMKGYEQYF.